This T cell receptor beta chain was captured in a study of shared clonotypes between healthy human individuals. Trimming cost V 5 bases and J 0 bases, with 17 bases left between them. This CDR3 has 17 residues. Germline CDR1 is ENHRY and CDR2 is SYGVKD. TCRdb keeps only in-frame clones here, not all; method: immunoSEQ multiplex PCR. Of hundreds of thousands of clones in the sample, around 97% were seen once. Findings and limits, study-wide: Rarefaction curves obtained for sorted subsets showed sequencing incomplete despite large depth.

In the case of this clone: Its specificity is not known.

The sample taken for sequencing was naive CD4+ T cells sorted from blood. Subset here: CD45RA+ positively selected. This TCR was sampled from a woman in her twenties or thirties in good health. The genes are TRBV10-3 and TRBJ1-3; weak D call: TRBD1 (5 bases). Here the CDR3 DNA reads TGTGCCATCAGTTTAGCCGGGACGGTGAACTCTGGAAACACCATATATTTT. Its protein product is CAISLAGTVNSGNTIYF.